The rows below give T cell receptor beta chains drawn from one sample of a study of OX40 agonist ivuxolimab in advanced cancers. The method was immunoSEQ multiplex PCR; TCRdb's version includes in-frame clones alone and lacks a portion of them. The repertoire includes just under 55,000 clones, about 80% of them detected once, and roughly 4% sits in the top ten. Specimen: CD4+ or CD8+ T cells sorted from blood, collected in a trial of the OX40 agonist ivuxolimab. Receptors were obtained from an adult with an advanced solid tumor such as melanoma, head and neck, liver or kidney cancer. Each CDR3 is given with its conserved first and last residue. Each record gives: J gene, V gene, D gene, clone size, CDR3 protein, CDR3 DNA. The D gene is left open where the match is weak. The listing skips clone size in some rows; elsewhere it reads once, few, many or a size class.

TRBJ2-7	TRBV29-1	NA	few	CSVTVPSYEQYF	TGCAGCGTTACAGTCCCCTCCTACGAGCAGTACTTC
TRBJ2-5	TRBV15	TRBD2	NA	CATSRDLAGVGETQYF	TGTGCCACCAGCAGAGATCTAGCGGGAGTTGGAGAGACCCAGTACTTC
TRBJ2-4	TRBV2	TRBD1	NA	CASSPGQGTGIAKNIQYF	TGTGCCAGCAGCCCGGGACAGGGGACTGGGATAGCCAAAAACATTCAGTACTTC
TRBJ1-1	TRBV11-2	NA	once	CASSLERFGGRATEAFF	TGTGCCAGCAGCTTAGAGCGCTTTGGGGGGCGGGCCACTGAAGCTTTCTTT
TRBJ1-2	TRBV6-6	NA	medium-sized	CASSTTGRNYGYTF	TGTGCCAGCAGCACCACTGGGAGGAACTATGGCTACACCTTC
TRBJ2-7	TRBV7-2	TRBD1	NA	CASSADRGGYEQYF	TGTGCCAGCAGCGCAGACAGGGGGGGCTACGAGCAGTACTTC
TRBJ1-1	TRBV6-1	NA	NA	CASKRNTEAFF	TGTGCCAGCAAACGGAACACTGAAGCTTTCTTT
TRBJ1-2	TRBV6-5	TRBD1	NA	CASVGQVSGYTF	TGTGCCAGCGTGGGACAGGTCAGTGGCTACACCTTC
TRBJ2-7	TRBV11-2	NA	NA	CASSLDRAASYEQYF	TGTGCCAGCAGCTTAGATCGGGCAGCTTCCTACGAGCAGTACTTC
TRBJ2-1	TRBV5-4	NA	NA	CASSLKTLSAEQFF	TGTGCCAGCAGCTTAAAGACGTTATCCGCTGAGCAGTTCTTC
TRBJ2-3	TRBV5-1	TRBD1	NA	CASSPRGQAPDTQYF	TGCGCCAGCAGCCCACGGGGACAGGCACCAGATACGCAGTATTTT
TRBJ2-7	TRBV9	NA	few	CASSPSRPRGLTLHEQYF	TGTGCCAGCAGCCCTTCCCGACCCAGGGGCTTAACTTTACACGAGCAGTACTTC
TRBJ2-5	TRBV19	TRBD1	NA	CATRTGGGETQYF	TGTGCCACCCGGACAGGGGGCGGTGAGACCCAGTACTTC
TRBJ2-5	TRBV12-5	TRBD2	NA	CASGQTKRGGQETQYF	TGTGCTAGTGGCCAGACTAAGCGGGGGGGCCAAGAGACCCAGTACTTC
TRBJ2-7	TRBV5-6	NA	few	CASSLVAGGTYEQYF	TGTGCCAGCAGCTTGGTAGCAGGGGGGACCTACGAGCAGTACTTC
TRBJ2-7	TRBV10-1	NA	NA	CASSESTRGHEQYF	TGCGCCAGCAGTGAGTCGACCAGGGGACACGAGCAGTACTTC
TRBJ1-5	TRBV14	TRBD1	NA	CASSHGGQLSGPQHF	TGTGCCAGCAGCCACGGGGGACAGCTATCAGGGCCCCAGCATTTT
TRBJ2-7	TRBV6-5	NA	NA	CASGVTRELYEQYF	TGTGCCAGCGGGGTAACCAGGGAGCTCTACGAGCAGTACTTC
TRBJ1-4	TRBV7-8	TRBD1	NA	CASSLTDRENEKLFF	TGTGCCAGCAGCTTAACGGACAGGGAAAATGAAAAACTGTTTTTT
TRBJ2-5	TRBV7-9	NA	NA	CASSDPGPTGQETQYF	TGTGCCAGCAGCGACCCGGGCCCGACGGGGCAAGAGACCCAGTACTTC
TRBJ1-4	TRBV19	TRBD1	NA	CASSGTGIEKLFF	TGTGCCAGTAGCGGGACAGGGATTGAAAAACTGTTTTTT
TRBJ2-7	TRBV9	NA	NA	CASSPPPPGSAVEQYF	TGTGCCAGCAGCCCCCCTCCCCCAGGGAGTGCGGTCGAGCAGTACTTC
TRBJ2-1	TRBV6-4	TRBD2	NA	CASSREGPYNEQFF	TGTGCCAGCAGTCGGGAGGGCCCCTACAATGAGCAGTTCTTC
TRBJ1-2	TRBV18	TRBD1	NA	CASSPDRGLPTF	TGTGCCAGCTCACCCGACAGGGGGCTCCCGACCTTC
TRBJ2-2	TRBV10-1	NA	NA	CASAGAGELFF	TGCGCCAGCGCAGGGGCCGGGGAGCTGTTTTTT
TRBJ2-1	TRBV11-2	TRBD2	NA	CASSLRGVSYNEQFF	TGTGCCAGCAGCTTACGGGGGGTCTCCTACAATGAGCAGTTCTTC
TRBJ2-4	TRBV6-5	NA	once	CASSYSRGSKNIQYF	TGTGCCAGCAGTTACTCTAGGGGAAGCAAAAACATTCAGTACTTC
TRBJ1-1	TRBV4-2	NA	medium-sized	CASSHDLNTEAFF	TGTGCCAGCAGCCATGACCTGAACACTGAAGCTTTCTTT
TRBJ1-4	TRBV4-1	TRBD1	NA	CASSQSGGGTGSEKLFF	TGCGCCAGCAGCCAATCAGGCGGGGGGACAGGTAGTGAAAAACTGTTTTTT
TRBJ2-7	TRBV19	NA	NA	CASGDGTATYEQYF	TGTGCCAGTGGAGACGGGACCGCTACCTACGAGCAGTACTTC
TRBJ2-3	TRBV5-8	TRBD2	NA	CASSLGLAGGDTQYF	TGTGCCAGCAGCTTGGGACTAGCGGGAGGAGATACGCAGTATTTT
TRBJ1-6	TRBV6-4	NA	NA	CASSRDGFNSPLHF	TGTGCCAGCAGTCGGGACGGCTTTAATTCACCCCTCCACTTT
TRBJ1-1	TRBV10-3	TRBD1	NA	CAISDLGTAGFKTEAFF	TGTGCCATCAGTGACCTTGGGACAGCCGGTTTTAAGACTGAAGCTTTCTTT
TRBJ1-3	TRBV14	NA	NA	CASSQVTGNTIYF	TGTGCCAGCAGCCAAGTTACCGGAAACACCATATATTTT
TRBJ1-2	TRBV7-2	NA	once	CASSLGNESGYTF	TGTGCCAGCAGCTTAGGGAACGAGAGTGGCTACACCTTC
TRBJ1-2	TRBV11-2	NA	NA	CASSLDLEGGGGYTF	TGTGCCAGCAGCTTAGATCTGGAGGGGGGTGGTGGCTACACCTTC
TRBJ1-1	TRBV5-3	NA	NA	CARSLTGRPEAFF	TGTGCCAGAAGCTTGACAGGGAGGCCTGAAGCTTTCTTT
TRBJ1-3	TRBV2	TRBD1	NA	CATKGQTGNTIYF	TGTGCCACCAAGGGACAGACTGGAAACACCATATATTTT
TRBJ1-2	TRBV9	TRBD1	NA	CASSAVQGAASTIYGYTF	TGTGCCAGCAGCGCCGTGCAGGGGGCGGCCTCTACAATTTATGGCTACACCTTC
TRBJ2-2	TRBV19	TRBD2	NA	CASSRSGGTNTGELFF	TGTGCCAGTAGTAGAAGCGGGGGGACGAACACCGGGGAGCTGTTTTTT
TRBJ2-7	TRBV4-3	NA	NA	CASSQVPGTYEQYF	TGCGCCAGCAGCCAAGTTCCAGGGACCTACGAGCAGTACTTC
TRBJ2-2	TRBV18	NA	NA	CASSPTLQGGTGELFF	TGTGCCAGCTCACCCACTCTTCAGGGGGGAACCGGGGAGCTGTTTTTT
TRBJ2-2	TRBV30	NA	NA	CASEGGIGTGELFF	TGTGCCTCGGAGGGCGGGATTGGTACCGGGGAGCTGTTTTTT
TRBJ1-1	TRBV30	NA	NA	CAWTEQYTNTEAFF	TGTGCCTGGACTGAACAGTATACGAACACTGAAGCTTTCTTT
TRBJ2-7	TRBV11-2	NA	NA	CASSSSGAAKEQYF	TGTGCCAGCAGCTCTTCAGGGGCCGCCAAAGAGCAGTACTTC
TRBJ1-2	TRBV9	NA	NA	CASSATTNYGYTF	TGTGCCAGCAGCGCGACAACCAACTATGGCTACACCTTC
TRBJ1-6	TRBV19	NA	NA	CAGGTLGSPLHF	TGTGCCGGAGGGACACTTGGGTCACCCCTCCACTTT
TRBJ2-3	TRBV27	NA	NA	CASSLAVGRYTDTQYF	TGTGCCAGCAGTTTAGCCGTAGGGAGGTACACAGATACGCAGTATTTT
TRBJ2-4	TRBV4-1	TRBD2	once	CASSQEERGGWAKNIQYF	TGCGCCAGCAGCCAAGAAGAGCGGGGAGGGTGGGCCAAAAACATTCAGTACTTC